This TCR beta chain was captured by sequencing in a study of blood T cells in healthy people across ages. Study-level findings and limits: Higher diversity, along with more naive CD4+ cells, distinguished long-lived donors from aged donors. Age brought a roughly linear fall in TCR beta diversity measured per million T cells. Diversity estimates drawn from one million T cells were deemed underestimates.

Details on this clonotype: Its antigen is unknown.

The CDR3 has 18 amino acids. Germline assignment: CDR1 SGHRS and CDR2 YFSETQ. V trimming: 2 bases; J trimming: 8 bases; junction bases outside the gene matches: 18. A second PCR of about 7 to 11 cycles used a sample-barcoded 5' primer and a J-beta primer mix. Each CDR3 protein gets one entry after TCRdb re-called the 5' RACE reads with MiXCR. The sample records some 700,000 distinct CDR3 sequences, roughly 43% being singletons. The sequenced sample was blood. This chain links TRBV5-1 with TRBJ2-1, with TRBD2 identical over 8 bases. The sequence was obtained from a woman between 55 and 75 years old in good health. The CDR3 here is CASSLETPGLGSIDEQFF. CDR3 coding DNA: TGCGCCAGCAGCTTAGAAACCCCGGGACTAGGTTCTATAGATGAGCAGTTCTTC.